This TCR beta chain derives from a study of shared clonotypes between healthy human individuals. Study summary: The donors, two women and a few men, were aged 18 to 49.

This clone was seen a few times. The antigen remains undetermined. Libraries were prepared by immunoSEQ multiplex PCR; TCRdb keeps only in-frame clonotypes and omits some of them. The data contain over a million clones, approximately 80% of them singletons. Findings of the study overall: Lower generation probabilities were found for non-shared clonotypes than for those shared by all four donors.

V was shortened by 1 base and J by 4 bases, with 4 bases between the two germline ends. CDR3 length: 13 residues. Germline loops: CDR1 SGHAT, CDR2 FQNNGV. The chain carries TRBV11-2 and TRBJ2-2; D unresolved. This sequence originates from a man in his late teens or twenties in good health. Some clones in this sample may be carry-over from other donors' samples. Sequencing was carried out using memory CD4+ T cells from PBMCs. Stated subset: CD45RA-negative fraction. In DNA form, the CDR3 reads TGTGCCAGCAGCTTAGTTATCACCGGGGAGCTGTTTTTT. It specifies CASSLVITGELFF.